The T cell receptor beta chain under discussion was sequenced for a study of blood T cell repertoires in COVID-19. Looking at the study overall: Samples taken during acute and convalescent COVID-19 were collected in the United States, Italy and Spain. From T cells, B-cell-depleted T cells, or PBMCs came the material, which was cDNA or gDNA.

As handled by the study authors: Amplification from reference gene primers served as the basis for estimated nucleated cell counts. Produced via immunoSEQ multiplex PCR; TCRdb's table is partial and in-frame only. Clone size and V and J calls were adopted from that table, with D and trimming inferred from the DNA. The repertoire includes 120,000 or so clones, under 90% of them detected once, and 3.5% to 5.5% sits in the top ten. V shed 2 bases and J shed 9 bases, with 17 bases lying between them. The CDR3 loop spans 16 amino acids. Looked up from germline, CDR1 is MNHEY and CDR2 is SVGAGI. The receptor was derived from a woman in her 70s with acute or convalescent COVID-19. The specimen sequenced was peripheral blood. The J gene is TRBJ1-6, the V gene TRBV6-5; the D gene is possibly TRBD1 (6 bases). This chain's CDR3 is CASSYHHKTGLSPLHF. The CDR3 region has the DNA TGTGCCAGCAGTTACCATCATAAGACAGGTCTTTCACCCCTCCACTTT.